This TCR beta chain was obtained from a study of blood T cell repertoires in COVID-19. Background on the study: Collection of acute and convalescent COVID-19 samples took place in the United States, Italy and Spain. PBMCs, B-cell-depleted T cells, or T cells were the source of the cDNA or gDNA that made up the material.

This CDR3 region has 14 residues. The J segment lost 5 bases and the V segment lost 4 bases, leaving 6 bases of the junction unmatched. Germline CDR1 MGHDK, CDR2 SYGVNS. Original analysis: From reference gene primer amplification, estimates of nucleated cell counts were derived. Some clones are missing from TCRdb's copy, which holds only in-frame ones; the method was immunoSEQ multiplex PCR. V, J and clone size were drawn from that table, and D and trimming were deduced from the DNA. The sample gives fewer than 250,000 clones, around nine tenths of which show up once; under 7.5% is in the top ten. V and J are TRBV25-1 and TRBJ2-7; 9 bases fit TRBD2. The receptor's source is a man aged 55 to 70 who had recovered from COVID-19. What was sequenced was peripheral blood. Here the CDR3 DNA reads TGTGCCAGCAGTGTCCCTAGCGGGATGGACGAGCAGTACTTC. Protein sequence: CASSVPSGMDEQYF.